These 31 T cell receptor beta chains were all obtained from the same sample, sequenced in a study of T cells in localized non-small cell lung cancer. The protocol was immunoSEQ multiplex PCR, while the TCRdb copy is restricted to in-frame clones and leaves out a portion. In the table there are about 35,000 clones, about 91% of which are singletons. Sequenced material: peripheral blood mononuclear cells, taken before any cancer treatment. The receptors originated from a female donor of 60 years or more with stage II lung adenocarcinoma.

This clone appeared a single time. The rearrangement joins TRBV7-2 to TRBJ2-6; D is unclear. V lost 5 bases and J lost 0, with 8 bases in between. Looked up from germline, CDR1 is SGHTA and CDR2 is FQGNSA. This CDR3 spans 15 amino acids. The DNA for the CDR3 is TGTGCCAGCAGCGCTACTTACTCTGGGGCCAACGTCCTGACTTTC. The encoded protein is CASSATYSGANVLTF.

The chain recombines TRBV5-4 with TRBJ2-1; possibly TRBD1 for D (6 bases). Germline CDR1 reads SGHNT; CDR2 reads YYREEE (reference sequence). Trimming removed 4 bases from V and 7 bases from J, with 15 bases in between. This CDR3 comprises 14 residues. The CDR3 loop is CASSSTPGDNEQFF. Here the CDR3 DNA reads TGTGCCAGCAGCAGCACCCCAGGGGATAATGAGCAGTTCTTC.

The chain combines TRBV7-2 with TRBJ2-1; 7 bases align to TRBD1. CDR1 SGHTA and CDR2 FQGNSA come from the germline V gene. V was pared by 5 bases and J by 0 bases, with 4 bases of the junction left unmatched. The CDR3 spans 15 residues. This CDR3 reads CASSPGQVSYNEQFF. The CDR3 bases are TGTGCCAGCAGCCCAGGACAGGTCTCCTACAATGAGCAGTTCTTC.

This chain links TRBV10-3 with TRBJ1-3; D might be TRBD1 (5 bases). CDR1 and CDR2 (germline): ENHRY, SYGVKD. V lost 0 bases and J lost 7, with 7 bases in between. The CDR3 contains 13 residues. The DNA of the CDR3 is TGTGCCATCAGTGAGTCAGGGGACAACACCATATATTTT. Translation: CAISESGDNTIYF.

The chain joins TRBV4-3 to TRBJ1-4; D gene ambiguous. Looked up from germline, CDR1 is LGHNA and CDR2 is YSLEER. V gave up 1 base and J gave up 6 bases, with 15 bases separating them. The CDR3 runs 16 residues. The CDR3 nucleotides read TGCGCCAGCAGCCAAGGGGTAGGGCCAAGTGATGAAAAACTGTTTTTT. Translation: CASSQGVGPSDEKLFF.

V and J are TRBV2 and TRBJ1-4; TRBD1 agrees at 9 bases. This CDR3 is built from 15 residues. CDR1 SNHLY and CDR2 FYNNEI come from the germline V gene. J lost 5 bases, V lost 3 bases, and 4 bases had no gene match. The chain's CDR3 is CASSDVGTGNEKLFF. CDR3 nucleotides: TGTGCCAGCAGTGATGTAGGGACAGGGAATGAAAAACTGTTTTTT.

This chain connects TRBV7-2 to TRBJ1-6, with 8 positions matching TRBD1. Germline CDR1 reads SGHTA; CDR2 reads FQGNSA. The CDR3 is made up of 15 amino acids. After removal of 8 bases from V and 0 bases from J, the junction contained 3 bases not matched to a gene. The CDR3 reads CASSGGNSYNSPLHF. Written as DNA, the CDR3 is TGTGCCAGCTCAGGGGGCAACTCCTATAATTCACCCCTCCACTTT.

The table lists this clone with a few counts. The V and J genes are TRBV27 and TRBJ1-2; D is possibly TRBD1 (5 bases). This CDR3 has 14 residues. Trimming took 5 bases from V and 0 from J, leaving 10 bases between them. Germline V CDR1 and CDR2: MNHEY, SMNVEV (reference sequence). Written as DNA, the CDR3 is TGTGCCAGCAGTAGGGACGGACCTAACTATGGCTACACCTTC. Protein: CASSRDGPNYGYTF.

This clone was seen a handful of times. The chain links TRBV20-1 to TRBJ1-1; no clear D. Trimming took off 6 bases at V and 7 bases at J, with 9 bases between the two ends. The germline V gene encodes CDR1 DFQATT and CDR2 SNEGSKA (reference sequence). CDR3 length: 10 amino acids. CDR3 nucleotides: TGCAGTGCGAGCGAAAATGAAGCTTTCTTT. Its translation is CSASENEAFF.

DNA of the CDR3: TGTGCCAGCAGTCCCACCCGAGGGAACACTGAAGCTTTCTTT. Amino acids: CASSPTRGNTEAFF. The V gene is TRBV27, the J gene TRBJ1-1; the D is unclear. V was clipped by 5 bases and J by 1 base, with 11 bases between them. CDR1 MNHEY and CDR2 SMNVEV come from the germline V gene (reference sequence). The CDR3 spans 14 residues.

This clone was seen more than once but under ten times. This chain joins TRBV7-9 and TRBJ1-4; D is uncertain. Germline CDR1 and CDR2: SEHNR and FQNEAQ (reference sequence). The CDR3 has 14 residues. Trimming took off 1 base at V and 2 bases at J, with 5 bases between the two ends. CDR3 nucleotide sequence: TGTGCCAGCAGCTTAGACAGTACTAATGAAAAACTGTTTTTT. This codes for CASSLDSTNEKLFF.

This chain connects TRBV5-1 to TRBJ2-3; D is possibly TRBD1 or TRBD2 (5 bases each). Germline V CDR1 and CDR2: SGHRS, YFSETQ. V was pared by 0 bases and J by 4 bases, with 9 bases between. CDR3 size: 14 residues. In nucleotides, the CDR3 is TGCGCCAGCAGCTTGGCGGGGCCATCAGATACGCAGTATTTT. This sequence encodes CASSLAGPSDTQYF.

J is TRBJ1-4 and V is TRBV7-2; 9 bases line up with TRBD1. From germline, CDR1 is SGHTA and CDR2 FQGNSA. The CDR3 loop spans 14 amino acids. With 6 bases clipped from V and 7 bases from J, the junction kept 6 bases outside the gene matches. CDR3 amino acids: CASRFGQGTEKLFF. The CDR3 bases are TGTGCCAGCAGGTTCGGACAGGGGACTGAAAAACTGTTTTTT.

The chain employs TRBV5-4 and TRBJ2-3; perhaps TRBD2 as D (5 bases). The CDR3 sequence is 16 residues long. The germline V gene encodes CDR1 SGHNT and CDR2 YYREEE (reference sequence). With 4 bases removed from V and 3 bases from J, the gap between germline ends came to 18 bases. In nucleotides, the CDR3 is TGTGCCAGCAGCATCGGCGGGTCTCACGGTACAGATACGCAGTATTTT. Translating gives CASSIGGSHGTDTQYF.

This rearrangement joins TRBV19 to TRBJ2-2; 16 nucleotides align to TRBD2. V lost 5 bases to trimming and J lost 7 bases; unmatched junction nucleotides: 19. CDR1 and CDR2 from the germline V gene are LNHDA and SQIVND (reference sequence). This CDR3 comprises 21 residues. The chain's CDR3 is CASSRVPGLAGGRGFIGELFF. CDR3 sequence (DNA): TGTGCCAGTAGTCGAGTCCCGGGACTAGCGGGAGGGCGAGGTTTTATCGGGGAGCTGTTTTTT.

The chain recombines TRBV5-5 with TRBJ2-2; D is perhaps TRBD1 or TRBD2 (5 bases each). Looked up from germline, CDR1 is SGHKS and CDR2 is YYEKEE (reference sequence). This CDR3 is built from 14 residues. The V end was cut by 4 bases, the J end by 2 bases, with 9 bases between. CDR3 protein: CASSRDGNTGELFF. Written as DNA, the CDR3 is TGTGCCAGCAGCCGGGACGGTAACACCGGGGAGCTGTTTTTT. The full variable domain, in which reference TRBV5-5 and TRBJ2-2 provide the parts outside the CDR3, is DAGVTQSPTHLIKTRGQQVTLRCSPISGHKSVSWYQQVLGQGPQFIFQYYEKEERGRGNFPDRFSARQFPNYSSELNVNALLLGDSALYLCASSRDGNTGELFFGEGSRLTVL.

V gene TRBV7-9 combines with J gene TRBJ2-2, with D possibly being TRBD1 (5 bases). The CDR3 has 15 amino acids. CDR1 is SEHNR and CDR2 is FQNEAQ in the germline V gene (reference sequence). V shed 2 bases and J shed 1 base, with 8 bases lying between them. The chain's CDR3 is CASSLRRENTGELFF. The CDR3 DNA is TGTGCCAGCAGCTTACGCAGGGAGAACACCGGGGAGCTGTTTTTT.

The chain links TRBV7-2 to TRBJ2-2; the match to TRBD2 covers 7 bases. The CDR3 extends over 16 amino acids. In germline, CDR1 is SGHTA, CDR2 FQGNSA. Trimming cost V 4 bases and J 4 bases; bases outside gene matches: 9. In DNA form, the CDR3 reads TGTGCCAGCAGCTCGGTGGGAGGGCGGAGCACCGGGGAGCTGTTTTTT. Protein sequence: CASSSVGGRSTGELFF.

The CDR3 loop is CASSVGAVVEQFF. CDR3 nucleotide sequence: TGCGCCAGCAGCGTTGGAGCGGTTGTTGAGCAGTTCTTC. The chain recombines TRBV5-1 with TRBJ2-1; tentative D call: TRBD2 (5 bases). The germline gives CDR1 SGHRS, CDR2 YFSETQ. The germline V and J ends were trimmed by 4 bases and 9 bases, with 14 bases remaining between them. The length of the CDR3 is 13 residues.

The chain joins TRBV7-2 to TRBJ1-5, with a tentative D call TRBD1 (5 bases). V lost 3 bases to trimming and J lost 1 base, with 13 bases between them. Germline CDR1 is SGHTA and CDR2 is FQGNSA. This CDR3 has 16 amino acids. Here the CDR3 DNA reads TGTGCCAGCAGCTTCGCTAGTGGGGGGAGCAATCAGCCCCAGCATTTT. It specifies CASSFASGGSNQPQHF.

V usage is TRBV18 and J usage is TRBJ1-2; 7 nucleotides match TRBD1. Germline V lookup: CDR1 KGHSH, CDR2 LQKENI. This CDR3 spans 13 amino acids. Germline trimming cut 3 bases from V and 2 bases from J; bases unmatched to any gene: 0. CDR3 sequence: CASSPGQNYGYTF. Written as DNA, the CDR3 is TGTGCCAGCTCACCGGGACAGAACTATGGCTACACCTTC.

V is TRBV5-8 and J is TRBJ1-4; 7 bases agree with TRBD1. J gave up 8 bases and V 0 bases, and 4 bases lay outside the gene matches. The CDR3 loop spans 14 amino acids. The V gene's germline CDR1 is SGHTS and CDR2 YDEGEE. The CDR3 is CASSLDRGTEKLFF. CDR3 bases: TGTGCCAGCAGCTTGGACAGGGGTACGGAAAAACTGTTTTTT. Supplemented by reference TRBV5-8 and TRBJ1-4, the full variable domain reads EAGVTQSPTHLIKTRGQQATLRCSPISGHTSVYWYQQALGLGLQFLLWYDEGEERNRGNFPPRFSGRQFPNYSSELNVNALELEDSALYLCASSLDRGTEKLFFGSGTQLSVL.

This clone appeared a few times. V is TRBV11-3 and J is TRBJ2-3, with D tentatively TRBD2 (6 bases). The V end was cut by 5 bases, the J end by 2 bases, with 17 bases between. The germline gives CDR1 SGHNT, CDR2 YENEEA. The CDR3 sequence is 16 residues long. CDR3: CASSHRAGLATDTQYF. DNA for the CDR3: TGTGCCAGCAGCCATAGGGCGGGGCTGGCCACAGATACGCAGTATTTT.

This rearrangement joins TRBV28 to TRBJ1-1, with 9 positions matching TRBD1. The trim removed 3 bases at V and 10 bases at J, leaving 18 bases unmatched. Germline assignment: CDR1 MDHEN and CDR2 SYDVKM. CDR3 size: 17 residues. CDR3 nucleotides: TGTGCCAGCAGTTTGCGCCCAACCTCGTCTACAGGGGGCAGAGCTTTCTTT. Translation: CASSLRPTSSTGGRAFF.

This clone has a handful of counts. This sequence joins TRBV19 and TRBJ1-1, with D possibly TRBD1 on 5 matching bases. Per the germline V gene, CDR1 is LNHDA and CDR2 is SQIVND (reference sequence). This CDR3 is 11 amino acids long. Trimming removed 3 bases from V and 10 bases from J, with 9 bases in between. This CDR3 is CASSIGQGAFF. CDR3 bases: TGTGCCAGTAGTATTGGACAAGGAGCTTTCTTT.

The rearrangement links TRBV5-6 to TRBJ2-7; D possibly corresponds to TRBD2 (6 bases). The germline CDR1 and CDR2 sequences are SGHDT and YYEEEE. V lost 3 bases, J lost 4 bases, and 17 bases lay in between. The CDR3 is 15 amino acids. The CDR3: CASSSSGPELYEQYF. The CDR3 region has the DNA TGTGCCAGCAGCTCAAGCGGGCCCGAACTTTACGAGCAGTACTTC. Full variable domain (rest looked up from reference TRBV5-6 and TRBJ2-7): DAGVTQSPTHLIKTRGQQVTLRCSPKSGHDTVSWYQQALGQGPQFIFQYYEEEERQRGNFPDRFSGHQFPNYSSELNVNALLLGDSALYLCASSSSGPELYEQYFGPGTRLTVT.

The chain couples TRBV6-1 to TRBJ1-2, with TRBD1 matching 11 bases. The CDR3 is 13 residues long. The V gene's germline CDR1 is MNHNS and CDR2 SASEGT. Unmatched junction bases numbered 3, after V lost 4 bases and J lost 8 bases. CDR3 sequence: CASSGTGGRGYTF. The DNA for the CDR3 is TGTGCCAGCAGTGGGACAGGGGGCCGGGGCTACACCTTC.

The gene calls are TRBV6-5 and TRBJ2-7, with a tentative D call TRBD2 (6 bases). Germline values: CDR1 MNHEY, CDR2 SVGAGI. V lost 5 bases and J 12 bases, leaving 26 bases between the germline ends. The CDR3 loop spans 15 amino acids. In DNA form, the CDR3 reads TGTGCCAGCAGTCCCTGGGACGGGGGAGCCAGGTCTCCGTACTTC. This gives the protein CASSPWDGGARSPYF.

This clone was seen a single time. The chain links TRBV5-1 to TRBJ1-1, with 7 bases lining up with TRBD1. From germline, CDR1 is SGHRS and CDR2 YFSETQ. The CDR3 has 14 amino acids. Losses at the gene ends were 4 bases for V and 0 bases for J; bases not matched to a gene: 3. The CDR3 coding sequence is TGCGCCAGCAGCGGCAGGGGGGTGAACACTGAAGCTTTCTTT. Translated: CASSGRGVNTEAFF.

This rearrangement joins TRBV14 to TRBJ2-7, with TRBD1 matching 10 bases. Trimming removed 4 bases from V and 3 bases from J; junction bases left unmatched: 9. Germline lookup yields CDR1 SGHDN and CDR2 FVKESK. The CDR3 is 16 residues long. The CDR3 here is CASSRVPGQGLYEQYF. The CDR3 DNA sequence: TGTGCCAGCAGCCGAGTACCGGGACAGGGGCTCTACGAGCAGTACTTC.

The chain joins TRBV2 to TRBJ1-1; TRBD1 aligns across 7 bases. Germline trimming cut 7 bases from V and 0 bases from J; bases unmatched to any gene: 5. This CDR3 has 14 residues. CDR1 is SNHLY and CDR2 is FYNNEI in the germline V gene. The CDR3 nucleotides read TGTGCCAGCACCGGGACAGTTATGAACACTGAAGCTTTCTTT. Amino acid sequence: CASTGTVMNTEAFF.